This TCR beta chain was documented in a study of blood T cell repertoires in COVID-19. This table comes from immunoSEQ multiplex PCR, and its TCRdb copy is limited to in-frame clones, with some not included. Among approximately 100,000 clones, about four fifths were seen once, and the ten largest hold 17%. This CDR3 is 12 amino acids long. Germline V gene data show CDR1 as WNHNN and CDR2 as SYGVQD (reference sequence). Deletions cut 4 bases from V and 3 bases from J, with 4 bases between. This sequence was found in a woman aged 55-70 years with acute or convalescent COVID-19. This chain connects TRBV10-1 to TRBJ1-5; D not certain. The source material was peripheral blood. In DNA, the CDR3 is TGCGCCAGCAGTGCGGTCAATCAGCCCCAGCATTTT. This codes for CASSAVNQPQHF.